The present TCR beta chain was sequenced within a study of regulatory T cells in long-lasting Graves disease (TCRdb year 2021). In the study overall: To count as having persistent Graves' disease, a patient had to have received antithyroid drug treatment for over 5 years with TSH receptor autoantibodies remaining persistently positive. Persistent Graves' disease patients were compared with newly diagnosed Graves' disease patients by peripheral blood TCR sequencing and RNA sequencing. The study took place in China and was registered as a clinical trial. A total of some 33 samples were covered by TCR sequencing, comprising approximately 13 persistent and approximately 20 newly diagnosed Graves' disease patients. On average, persistent Graves' disease patients in the clinical cohort had been on antithyroid drugs for approximately ten years.

Reading the label with the study, this specimen's time point is: persistent/refractory GD, antithyroid drugs over 5 years with positive TRAb. For both TCR sequencing and RNA sequencing, RNA was extracted from PBMCs using TRIzol. The diagnosis of Graves' disease followed American Thyroid Association guidelines. Recruitment of patients was carried out at an endocrinology department in Xi'an, China. From each patient, around 9 milliliters of peripheral blood was collected into an EDTA anticoagulant tube. Ficoll Paque Plus density gradient separation was used to isolate PBMCs, and no further T cell sorting was performed. An Agilent 2100 Bioanalyzer and agarose gel were used to check RNA quality, and a NanoDrop 2000 was used to measure RNA concentration. General conclusions and limits of the study: The authors acknowledged the small sample size as a limitation that may reduce accuracy. The study examined only peripheral blood because the primary lesion, thyroid tissue, could not be accessed. Sequencing and analysis were limited to the TCR beta chain. Patients with persistent disease shared more public clonotypes (over 2,500) than newly diagnosed patients did (966). Compared with newly diagnosed patients, persistent Graves' disease patients had lower TCR Shannon entropy and fewer highly expanded clones, which suggests clonal expansion.

Library generation was performed with multiplex PCR. The instrument was an Illumina HiSeq 4000. iRepertoire HTBI primers and Arm-PCR amplification of CDR3 regions were used to construct TCR beta libraries. Before sequencing, the PCR products underwent gel purification. Per the authors' processing: Across samples, 62 TRBV and 13 to 15 TRBJ segments were identified and used for gene usage analysis of CDR3 amino acid clonotypes. COPE and FqMerger were used to merge the filtered high-quality paired reads into contigs. Contigs were aligned with BLAST to IMGT TRBV, TRBD and TRBJ reference genes, and CDR3 was defined per IMGT. Clonotypes above 0.1% frequency were classified as highly expanded clones. Repertoire diversity was measured by Shannon entropy, and V-J evenness by the Gini coefficient. A clonotype found in more than one individual was treated as public. The raw public reads went through TCRdb reprocessing: fastp at Q25, MiXCR clone calling, in-frame beta chains kept. Here each entry gathers all rows of one CDR3 protein and keeps the most common genes and DNA. The V and J calls follow TCRdb's processing rather than the paper's. The sample profile shows some 340,000 distinct CDR3 sequences; roughly 25% of them were found once. The ten largest clones capture approximately 28% of the sample.

The table lists this clonotype with many counts. Its cognate antigen has yet to be identified. Base qualities are not at hand, and no much larger clone is one base apart. This clonotype was obtained from a woman in her thirties or forties with Graves disease. Donor details come from another sample of the same person, matched by shared clones. This specimen was peripheral blood mononuclear cells (PBMCs), taken when the disease was refractory, from a patient treated with antithyroid drugs.

The CDR3 sequence is CASSLPGLSYEQYF. The nucleotide sequence is TGTGCCAGCAGCTTGCCAGGGCTGTCCTACGAGCAGTACTTC. Recombination connected TRBV5-5 to TRBJ2-7; TRBD1 is a possible D gene, resting on 5 matching bases. Counted from cysteine to phenylalanine, this CDR3 has 14 amino acids. Only the CDR3 DNA is retained, 42 bases long and in frame from the first base. Between the V and J ends, shortened by 1 base and 1 base respectively, the junction contains 9 bases. CDR1 and CDR2, looked up from the germline V gene (reference sequence), are SGHKS and YYEKEE. Supplemented by the reference TRBV5-5 and TRBJ2-7 proteins around the CDR3, the complete variable domain is DAGVTQSPTHLIKTRGQQVTLRCSPISGHKSVSWYQQVLGQGPQFIFQYYEKEERGRGNFPDRFSARQFPNYSSELNVNALLLGDSALYLCASSLPGLSYEQYFGPGTRLTVT.